This T cell receptor (beta chain) was recovered during a study of cytomegalovirus exposure and HLA in healthy donors. It was healthy bone marrow donors who served as donors. The PCR made use of 60 Vbeta and 13 Jbeta primers. Sequencing was performed with immunoSEQ multiplex PCR; in TCRdb, only in-frame clones are kept and a portion is missing. This sample carries 150,000 to 200,000 clones, 80% to 85% of them seen once, and the ten largest clones take 0.9% to 1%. Study-wide results and caveats: The authors enumerated over 150 TCR beta chains as linked to cytomegalovirus. Sequencing likely generated an artifact that appeared as a cluster of highly shared sequence variants. In a later analysis, TCR association rates varied by HLA locus: DRB1 most, HLA-C fewest.

With regard to this clone: Its antigen is still unknown.

The V gene lost 6 bases and the J gene lost 3 bases, with 9 bases spanning the gap. CDR1 and CDR2 from the germline V gene are SEHNR and FQNEAQ (reference sequence). There are 13 residues in the CDR3. This sequence originates from a girl aged 2-10 years in good health and CMV-seropositive. V usage is TRBV7-9 and J usage is TRBJ1-5, with D unresolved. Sequencing was done on a sample of PBMCs. CDR3: CASRGGVNQPQHF. The CDR3 region has the DNA TGTGCCAGCAGAGGCGGGGTCAATCAGCCCCAGCATTTT. Full variable domain (missing parts from reference TRBV7-9 and TRBJ1-5): DTGVSQNPRHKITKRGQNVTFRCDPISEHNRLYWYRQTLGQGPEFLTYFQNEAQLEKSRLLSDRFSAERPKGSFSTLEIQRTEQGDSAMYLCASRGGVNQPQHFGDGTRLSIL.